This T cell receptor beta chain stems from a study of naive and memory T cell subsets. General study findings and limits: Possibly reflecting memory cells re-expressing CD45RA, a few larger clonotypes occurred in naive repertoires, especially CD8.

Two oligonucleotides, mixed equimolar, formed the beta constant-region primer covering TRBC1 and TRBC2. Nested alpha and beta constant-region primers with the SP2 primer drove four PCR rounds on ligated cDNA. Each CDR3 protein gets one entry after TCRdb re-called the UMI-ligation and nested PCR reads with MiXCR. The table shows about 90,000 distinct CDR3 sequences, with approximately 11% occurring only once. Cells stained for CD3, CD4, CD8, CD45RA and CD27 were sorted into four subsets. This clonotype was observed at least ten times. Its matching antigen is unknown. Sequenced material: naive CD4+ T cells from blood. The TCR sequence derives from a human donor in good health.

The CDR3, as DNA: TGTGCCAGCAGAGCGACTAGGACTGAGCAGTTCTTC. As protein: CASRATRTEQFF. The chain couples TRBV25-1 to TRBJ2-1, with D possibly TRBD2 on 6 matching bases. From germline, CDR1 is MGHDK and CDR2 SYGVNS. V lost 6 bases, J lost 9 bases, and 12 bases lay in between. The CDR3 sequence is 12 residues long.